This note documents a single T cell receptor (beta chain) sequence. Its antigen is unidentified. The sample originates from a study of T cell repertoires and Cas9 in healthy adults. For the study at large: SpCas9-reactive CD4 and CD8 T cells were characterized for potency, cytotoxicity and lineage. Points from the study as a whole: SpCas9-reactive effector T cells were reportedly restrained in vitro by SpCas9-reactive regulatory T cells.

The table came from immunoSEQ multiplex PCR; TCRdb's copy has only in-frame clones and leaves some out. The profile shows more than 20,000 clones, under 95% of them singletons. Sequencing input: CD4+ effector T cells (CD127+, CD25-, CD137-, CD154-) from PBMCs; culture status not recorded. The source of this sequence is a human donor in good health.

The CDR3 nucleotides are TGTGCCAGCAGCCTCCTCGGGGGAGCAGGAGGCTACACCTTC. Translation: CASSLLGGAGGYTF. This sequence joins TRBV14 and TRBJ1-2, with D perhaps matching TRBD1 (5 bases). V dropped 4 bases and J dropped 8 bases, with 17 bases sitting between them. In germline, CDR1 is SGHDN, CDR2 FVKESK. CDR3 length equals 14 residues.